Sequencing of this T cell receptor (beta chain) was carried out in a study of blood T cell repertoires in COVID-19 (dated by TCRdb to 2020 to 2022). Background for the entire study: Collaborator samples came from the United States, Italy and Spain and covered acute and convalescent phases of COVID-19. A de-identified subject ID, COVID-19 status, age in years and sex were almost always included in the sample metadata. A freely available public database, intended as a resource for researchers studying the immune response to SARS-CoV-2, is where the repertoires were released. The dataset comprised deeply sampled blood TCRbeta repertoires from subjects exposed to, actively infected with, or recovered from COVID-19. The prospective study material was composed of cDNA or gDNA derived from T cells, B-cell-depleted T cells, or PBMCs. HLA class I and class II types, where available, came from metadata supplied by the sample provider rather than from assay-based typing. Samples were obtained from the ongoing ImmuneRACE study (first 160 participants) and from 950 to 1,500 subjects provided by 6 global collaborators. On the study overall, not on this receptor specifically: The amount of clinical and demographic metadata varied by source and participant and was provided uncurated.

There are a few counts of this clone. It has no known antigen specificity. One base away there is no much larger clone; base qualities are not given. TCRbeta CDR3 regions were amplified from genomic DNA by means of the immunoSEQ Assay, a bias-controlled multiplex PCR. On the study's bioinformatics: Nucleated cell counts per sample were estimated from amplification of reference gene primers within the assay. Sequence reads were collapsed and filtered to measure the absolute abundance of every unique TCRbeta CDR3 rearrangement. For each sample, productive Simpson clonality was calculated by taking the square root of Simpson's diversity index across productive rearrangements. TCRdb took this table from immuneACCESS and kept in-frame rearrangements with V and J called. Such tables lack part of the clones; where checked against another copy, unresolved V genes explain under half of the gap, and the rest is unexplained. V and J calls plus clone size are reproduced from that table; the DNA served to infer D and trimming. The sample table shows approximately 500,000 clones, and roughly 85% are seen once. The ten most abundant clones make up 3.2% of the sample.

The collaborating institutions used their own protocols to collect whole blood in K2EDTA tubes. For TCRbeta analysis, collaborator samples were shipped as frozen whole blood, as isolated PBMCs, or as DNA extracted from either sample type. At the junction V is shortened by 0 bases and J by 2 bases, with 11 bases in between. The CDR3 sequence holds 15 residues, the cysteine and phenylalanine included. Only the CDR3 DNA is retained, 45 bases long and in frame from the first base. The germline V gene (reference sequence) gives CDR1 as GTSNPN and CDR2 as SVGIG. The sequenced material came from peripheral blood. This receptor was obtained from a human donor in a cohort sampled during active COVID-19. Rearrangement joined TRBV30 to TRBJ1-3, and possibly TRBD1, on 5 matching bases. Read as DNA, the sequence is TGTGCCTGGAGTGTCGGAGGGGTGCCTGGAAACACCATATATTTT. Translated, this is CAWSVGGVPGNTIYF.